This T cell receptor (beta chain) was observed in a study of T cell repertoires in cytomegalovirus infection. For the study at large: Shared public TCR beta signatures pointed to both CMV infection and a matching HLA type. Study results and caveats: Ex vivo, HLA-C-restricted CMV-specific TCR beta clonotypes prevailed over the rest of the response.

Trimming removed 6 bases from V and 8 bases from J, with 8 bases in between. Germline CDR1 reads MDHEN; CDR2 reads SYDVKM. The CDR3 has 12 amino acids. This clonotype was seen just once. Its antigen remains unknown. TCRdb analysed the reads with MiXCR anew, one entry per CDR3 protein. The sample carries under 850,000 distinct CDR3 sequences, about 40% recorded once. Sequencing used PBMCs. This receptor was identified in a human donor in good health (CMV status not recorded). Some clones in this sample may be carry-over from other donors' samples. This chain links TRBV28 with TRBJ1-6; D unclear. This CDR3 is CASRNGDSPLHF. In DNA, the CDR3 is TGTGCCAGCAGGAATGGTGATTCACCCCTCCACTTT.